This note documents a single TCR beta chain sequence. This clone was picked up a small number of times. Its antigen is not yet known. Within one base of it there is no much larger clone, and no base qualities were kept. This entry belongs to a study of beta chain features in type 1 diabetes (dated by TCRdb to between 2018 and 2020). With regard to the full study: Patients and healthy donors did not differ in mean age, gender distribution, total cell number or subset yield. The study compared TCRB repertoires of sorted circulating CD4+ T cell subsets between recently diagnosed type 1 diabetes patients and matched healthy donors. Across all samples, 107,917,701 sorted cells were examined, and cell number per subset correlated strongly with RNA yield. Regulatory and stem cell-like memory subsets were isolated from only 8 patients and roughly eight healthy donors, whereas naive and central memory subsets came from all 28 donors. Study-wide conclusions, independent of this receptor: HLA sub-analyses involved small numbers of individuals, so any influence of HLA type on TCRB rearrangement remained unresolved. Because cDNA was sequenced instead of genomic DNA, highly expressing activated cells could be over-represented, though the groups showed no difference in activation or CD3 levels. Naive, central memory and regulatory TCRB repertoires appeared to be more similar among patients than among healthy donors. In all four CD4+ subsets, TCRB CDR3 length was moderately but significantly shorter in type 1 diabetes patients. PCR may preferentially amplify shorter templates, but because patient and control samples were amplified and corrected together, any resulting skew would affect both groups equally. Fewer insertions and more nucleotide deletions at VDJ recombination sites were observed in patients with type 1 diabetes, implying thymic rearrangement abnormalities.

Each donor gave one peripheral blood draw, roughly 110 mL on average, collected into heparinised tubes. A BD FACSAria II and a panel including CD45RO, CCR7, CD25, CD127, CD95 and CD27 were used to sort naive, central memory, regulatory and stem cell-like memory CD4+ T cells. A purity above 98% was achieved for all sorted populations. PBMCs were isolated right away by Lymphoprep density gradient centrifugation and were stained directly, without culture. Samples were stained and sorted in pairs, with one healthy donor and one patient per experiment, so that batch effects were minimized. The CDR3 has 13 amino acids, counting the end cysteine and phenylalanine. The read is trimmed to its CDR3 DNA, 39 bases read in frame from base 1. V is clipped by 0 bases and J by 5 bases, and the sequence between their germline boundaries is 7 bases long. The germline V gene encodes CDR1 LNHNV and CDR2 YYDKDF (reference sequence).

The entire amount of isolated RNA was reverse transcribed using the High Capacity cDNA Reverse Transcription Kit, so the sequenced TCRB transcripts were expressed ones. Deep immunoSEQ sequencing was performed on naive, central memory and regulatory T cell samples, with an average of roughly 3.5 million total reads per sample. Sorted cells were lysed in RLT buffer and RNA was extracted with DNase-treated RNeasy Micro or Mini kits, depending on cell number. To prevent cross-contamination, every cell subset was processed on its own, while patient and healthy donor samples were processed together. TCRB sequences were amplified from cDNA with the immunoSEQ multiplex PCR, producing 87-bp fragments spanning the CDR3 region. Sequencing of the amplicons was done on the Illumina HiSeq platform. The original methods were these. PCR bias was corrected computationally using synthetic template baselines, and reads within Hamming distance 2 were collapsed, with unmergeable singletons discarded. By aligning reads against IMGT, V, D and J genes, CDR3 length, and insertions or deletions at six rearrangement sites were assigned. Within each subset, clonotype counts were normalized to sorted cell number, and only after that were true diversity and Gini coefficients computed with the tcR R package. The overlap coefficient, calculated on TCRB nucleotide sequences, was used to quantify repertoire sharing. Out-of-frame TCRB sequences from naive cells were analyzed as a proxy for the pre-selection repertoire. Held by TCRdb, this immuneACCESS table contains in-frame sequences only and omits some clones. Under half of the omission traces to an unresolved V gene where checked; the cause of the rest is unknown. The V and J calls and clone size were taken over from that table, and D and trimming were inferred from the DNA. The sample table shows 810,000 or so clones, and around a sixth are seen once. Together, the top ten hold roughly 0.025% of the sample.

The source is a woman under 30 in good health. The sequenced material came from naive CD4+ T cells from blood. The sample's cell subset or site label is to be understood as: true naive CD4+ T cells. Recombination connected TRBV15 to TRBJ2-5, with the D gene not clear enough to name. CDR3 protein: CATSRDQRETQYF. The base sequence is TGTGCCACCAGCAGAGATCAACGGGAGACCCAGTACTTC.